This TCR beta chain was identified during a study of cytomegalovirus exposure and HLA in healthy donors. A multiplex PCR was run with 60 Vbeta primers and 13 Jbeta primers. Using immunoSEQ multiplex PCR, the repertoire was profiled, and TCRdb retains in-frame clones only, with some absent. The table has around 190,000 clones, around 83% seen once; the top ten hold under 2%. Germline V CDR1 and CDR2: SGHDN, FVKESK. V lost 1 base and J 1 base, leaving 17 bases between the germline ends. The CDR3 has 17 residues. Comments on this clone: The antigen is unknown.

Study-wide points: An analysis done earlier found most TCR beta V segments productive about 90% or about 30% of the time.

The TCR sequence derives from a man in his forties or fifties in good health and CMV-seropositive. The chain is built from TRBV14 and TRBJ2-7; maybe TRBD2 (6 bases). The source material was PBMCs. CDR3 nucleotides: TGTGCCAGCAGCCAAGGGCGGGGACTCTCGTTATCCTACGAGCAGTACTTC. Translated, it gives CASSQGRGLSLSYEQYF.